This is a list of T cell receptor beta chains from one sample in a study of beta chain features in type 1 diabetes. Assay: immunoSEQ multiplex PCR; the TCRdb copy retains only in-frame clones and omits some. The sample contains 300,000 to 350,000 clones, approximately 9.9% of which appear only once. The material sequenced was central memory CD4+ T cells from blood. These receptors were obtained from a man aged 25-45 years with type 1 diabetes. The CDR3 runs from the conserved cysteine through the conserved F or W. The order of the fields is V gene, D gene, clone size, J gene, CDR3 DNA, CDR3 protein. D genes are given only for firm matches. Some rows mark clone size as missing; the rest say once, few, many or name a class of expanded clone.

TRBV9	TRBD1	few	TRBJ1-6	TGTGCCAGCAGCGAGGGACAGGGGACCTTCTCACCCCTCCACTTT	CASSEGQGTFSPLHF
TRBV7-2	TRBD2	-	TRBJ2-1	TGTGCCAGCAGCGAAACTCTTACTAGCGGGGGGGCCCCGCAGTTCTTC	CASSETLTSGGAPQFF
TRBV7-2	TRBD1	-	TRBJ2-4	TGTGCCAGCAGCCCAGACAGGGTTTCGACATTAGCCAAAAACATTCAGTACTTC	CASSPDRVSTLAKNIQYF
TRBV18	-	few	TRBJ2-3	TGTGCCAGCCGATCCGGACACTCTGGGGTAGATACGCAGTATTTT	CASRSGHSGVDTQYF
TRBV27	-	-	TRBJ2-7	TGTGCCAGCACCTCCGCGCAGGGCTCCTACGAGCAGTACTTC	CASTSAQGSYEQYF
TRBV6-1	-	-	TRBJ2-7	TGTGCCAGCAGTGGAATCAGGGGTAACGAGCAGTACTTC	CASSGIRGNEQYF
TRBV11-2	-	-	TRBJ2-7	TGTGCCAGCAGCTTAGGTCGGCAGAGCTACGAGCAGTACTTC	CASSLGRQSYEQYF
TRBV5-1	TRBD1	-	TRBJ1-2	TGCGCCAGCAGCCAAACAGGGGAGGATGGCTACACCTTC	CASSQTGEDGYTF
TRBV2	-	-	TRBJ1-2	TGTGCCAGCAATTGGCAGGGGAAGAACTATGGCTACACCTTC	CASNWQGKNYGYTF
TRBV5-1	-	-	TRBJ1-4	TGCGCCAGCAGCGCCACCGGGATTACTAATGAAAAACTGTTTTTT	CASSATGITNEKLFF
TRBV5-1	-	few	TRBJ2-2	TGCGCCAGCAGCCCCGGACAGGAGGGGACCGGGGAGCTGTTTTTT	CASSPGQEGTGELFF
TRBV11-3	TRBD1	few	TRBJ2-3	TGTGCCAGCAGCCTTGACTCAGGGGGCTCGTATACGCAGTATTTT	CASSLDSGGSYTQYF
TRBV7-6	-	many	TRBJ2-4	TGTGCCAGCAGCCCGACGGGGAGAACCAAAAACATTCAGTACTTC	CASSPTGRTKNIQYF
TRBV6-1	-	few	TRBJ2-1	TGTGCCAGCAGACGGAAGGGTGAGCAGTTCTTC	CASRRKGEQFF
TRBV6-6	-	-	TRBJ2-3	TGTGCCAGCAGCCCTTATTATGGGGAGGATACGCAGTATTTT	CASSPYYGEDTQYF
TRBV30	-	few	TRBJ2-1	TGTGCCTGGAGTGTGTTGAGGGGGGGTGAGCAGTTCTTC	CAWSVLRGGEQFF
TRBV2	-	few	TRBJ2-3	TGTGCCAGCGCCCCGAGACGAAAAGGCACAGATACGCAGTATTTT	CASAPRRKGTDTQYF
TRBV4-3	TRBD1	few	TRBJ1-6	TGCGCCAGCAGCCAAGAGGGACAGAGGTCACCCCTCCACTTT	CASSQEGQRSPLHF
TRBV10-3	-	few	TRBJ2-3	TGTGCCATCAGTGAGTCGACTACTCGCACAGATACGCAGTATTTT	CAISESTTRTDTQYF
TRBV10-3	TRBD2	-	TRBJ2-5	TGTGCCATCAGTGAGTTTAAGGGAGGGACCCAAGAGACCCAGTACTTC	CAISEFKGGTQETQYF
TRBV4-1	-	few	TRBJ2-2	TGCGCCAGCAGCCAAGATTTAGGCGGGGAGCTGTTTTTT	CASSQDLGGELFF
TRBV23-1	TRBD1	-	TRBJ1-1	TGCGCCAGCAGTCAATTGCCGGTGGGGGACAGGGATACACCAGAAGCTTTCTTT	CASSQLPVGDRDTPEAFF
TRBV2	TRBD1	many	TRBJ2-1	TGTGCCAGCAGGGACAGGGTCGTGGGTGAGCAGTTCTTC	CASRDRVVGEQFF
TRBV30	TRBD1	-	TRBJ1-4	TGTGCCTGGAGTCAAGGGGGCGGCGAAAAACTGTTTTTT	CAWSQGGGEKLFF
TRBV28	-	few	TRBJ1-5	TGTGCCAGCATACAAGTGACGGGGGCTCAGCCCCAGCATTTT	CASIQVTGAQPQHF
TRBV2	TRBD1	few	TRBJ1-2	TGTGCCAGCCGAATTGGGACAGGCGGAAACTATGGCTACACCTTC	CASRIGTGGNYGYTF
TRBV28	TRBD1	-	TRBJ2-6	TGTGCCAGCGGGAGCTACCCCGGGACAGGGTCCTCTGGGGCCAACGTCCTGACTTTC	CASGSYPGTGSSGANVLTF
TRBV2	-	-	TRBJ2-7	TGTGCCAGCAGTGATAGGACAGTCCCTTACGAGCAGTACTTC	CASSDRTVPYEQYF
TRBV6-5	TRBD1	-	TRBJ1-6	TGTGCCAGCAGGGGGACAGGGAAGAATTCACCCCTCCACTTT	CASRGTGKNSPLHF
TRBV28	TRBD1	few	TRBJ2-7	TGTGCCAGCAGTCTCCCCATGGACAGGGGATACGAGCAGTACTTC	CASSLPMDRGYEQYF
TRBV9	TRBD2	few	TRBJ2-5	TGTGCCAGCAGCTTACTAGCGGGGACCCAGTACTTC	CASSLLAGTQYF
TRBV10-3	-	-	TRBJ1-5	TGTGCCATCAGCCTGGAAGTGGCAGGGAAGATAGAGGATCAGCCCCAGCATTTT	CAISLEVAGKIEDQPQHF
TRBV9	-	-	TRBJ2-2	TGTGCCAGCAGCCCCCTAGGGGGAGGTAACACCGGGGAGCTGTTTTTT	CASSPLGGGNTGELFF
TRBV9	-	-	TRBJ2-2	TGTGCCAGCAGCGTAGCTAACAGGGCGAAGACCGGGGAGCTGTTTTTT	CASSVANRAKTGELFF
TRBV7-8	-	-	TRBJ2-7	TGTGCCAGCAGCTTAGTACAGCCGAGCTCCTACGAGCAGTACTTC	CASSLVQPSSYEQYF
TRBV6-5	-	few	TRBJ2-5	TGTGCCAGCAGAAGGCAAGAGACCCAGTACTTC	CASRRQETQYF
TRBV29-1	-	-	TRBJ2-7	TGCAGCGTTGTCTTGGACTACTACGAGCAGTACTTC	CSVVLDYYEQYF
TRBV7-2	-	-	TRBJ1-4	TGCGCCAGCAGCCAAGAGACCGTTAAGAGGGAAAAACTGTTTTTT	CASSQETVKREKLFF
TRBV4-3	-	few	TRBJ2-3	TGCGCCAGCAGCCAAGATGCATATTCGTTATCTGGGCTAGATACGCAGTATTTT	CASSQDAYSLSGLDTQYF
TRBV28	-	-	TRBJ1-2	TGTGCCAGCAGTCCAGGGGACTATGGCTACACCTTC	CASSPGDYGYTF
TRBV5-4	TRBD2	few	TRBJ2-3	TGTGCCAGCAGTTTTAGGACTAGCGGGGGGACCACAGATACGCAGTATTTT	CASSFRTSGGTTDTQYF
TRBV29-1	-	few	TRBJ2-5	TGCAGCGCGGGGAGGGGGGGAGAGACCCAGTACTTC	CSAGRGGETQYF
TRBV7-9	TRBD1	-	TRBJ1-2	TGTGCCAGCAGCCGATCTGGACAGGGGGCCAACTATGGCTACACCTTC	CASSRSGQGANYGYTF
TRBV4-3	-	-	TRBJ2-3	TGCGCCAGCAGCCAAGAGGGTCCCCCCACAGATACGCAGTATTTT	CASSQEGPPTDTQYF
TRBV5-4	-	-	TRBJ1-2	TGTGCCAGCAGCTTGGAGGCCAGAACAGAGGGCTACACCTTC	CASSLEARTEGYTF
TRBV2	TRBD1	-	TRBJ1-1	TGTGCCAGCAGTGGCCCGGGACAGGGTGAAATGAACACTGAAGCTTTCTTT	CASSGPGQGEMNTEAFF
TRBV13	-	-	TRBJ1-6	TGTGCCAGCAGCTTAGGCCTGGGGGTAAATTCACCCCTCCACTTT	CASSLGLGVNSPLHF
TRBV9	TRBD1	-	TRBJ1-6	TGTGCCAGCAGCGTAGAGGGACAGGGAAATTCACCCCTCCACTTT	CASSVEGQGNSPLHF
TRBV5-1	TRBD1	many	TRBJ2-1	TGCGCCAGCAGCTGGTTGACAGGGAATAGGAATGAGCAGTTCTTC	CASSWLTGNRNEQFF
TRBV28	-	-	TRBJ2-3	TGTGCCAGCAAAAACTGGGAGGATACGCAGTATTTT	CASKNWEDTQYF
TRBV6-1	-	-	TRBJ1-1	TGTGCCAGCAGGGGACCTGGACGAGCTTTCTTT	CASRGPGRAFF
TRBV5-1	TRBD2	-	TRBJ2-3	TGCGCCACCCACCGACTAGCGGGGGATGGAGATACGCAGTATTTT	CATHRLAGDGDTQYF
TRBV4-3	-	once	TRBJ1-5	TGCGCCAGCAGCCAAGATGGTAAAGGGGTACAGCCCCAGCATTTT	CASSQDGKGVQPQHF
TRBV7-9	TRBD1	few	TRBJ1-4	TGTGCCAGCAGCGTACAGGGGGCAACTAATGAAAAACTGTTTTTT	CASSVQGATNEKLFF